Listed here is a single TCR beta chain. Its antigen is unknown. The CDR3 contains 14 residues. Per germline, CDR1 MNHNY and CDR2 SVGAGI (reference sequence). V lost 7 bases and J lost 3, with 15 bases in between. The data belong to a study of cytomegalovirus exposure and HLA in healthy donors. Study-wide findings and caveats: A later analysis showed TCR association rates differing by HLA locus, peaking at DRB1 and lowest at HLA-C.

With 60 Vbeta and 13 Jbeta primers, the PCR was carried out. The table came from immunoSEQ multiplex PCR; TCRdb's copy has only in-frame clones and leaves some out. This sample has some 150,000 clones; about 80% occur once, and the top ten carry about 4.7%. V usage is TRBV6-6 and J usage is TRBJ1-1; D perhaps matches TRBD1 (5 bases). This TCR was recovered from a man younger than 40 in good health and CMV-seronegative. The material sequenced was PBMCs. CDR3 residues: CASTLGLRDTEAFF. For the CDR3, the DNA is TGTGCCAGCACCCTGGGACTAAGGGACACTGAAGCTTTCTTT.